The 20 T cell receptor beta chains reported below all come from one sample, sequenced in a study of T-cell reconstitution after alpha-beta-depleted transplantation in children. For TCRbeta, the library was prepared with unique molecular identifiers. TCRdb reanalysed the PCR reads using MiXCR and keeps one entry per CDR3 protein. This sample yields about 480,000 distinct CDR3 sequences, of which approximately 12% are seen a single time; around 6.1% belongs to the top ten. The specimen comprised PBMCs from the stem cell graft donor, sampled from the stem cell graft. The receptors were gathered from a human donor who donated a stem cell graft to a child with combined immunodeficiency.

The chain links TRBV4-3 to TRBJ2-3, with D unclear. Germline CDR1 reads LGHNA; CDR2 reads YSLEER. The length of the CDR3 is 14 residues. The germline V and J ends were trimmed by 1 base and 4 bases, with 9 bases remaining between them. The CDR3 DNA reads TGCGCCAGCAGCCAAGGGAGCTTGGCAGATACGCAGTATTTT. Translated: CASSQGSLADTQYF.

This clonotype was detected a few times. The chain has TRBV7-9 and TRBJ2-2; perhaps TRBD2 as D (5 bases). CDR1 SEHNR and CDR2 FQNEAQ come from the germline V gene (reference sequence). This CDR3 spans 16 amino acids. Trimming took off 5 bases at V and 5 bases at J, with 18 bases between the two ends. CDR3 protein: CASSLRRLAATGELFF. CDR3 nucleotide sequence: TGTGCCAGCAGCCTCAGAAGGCTAGCTGCAACCGGGGAGCTGTTTTTT.

V is TRBV4-3 and J is TRBJ2-5; 13 bases align to TRBD2. J was trimmed by 4 bases and V by 3 bases; bases with no gene match: 2. Germline CDR1 is LGHNA and CDR2 is YSLEER. CDR3 size: 15 residues. The CDR3 sequence: CASSQGTSGIETQYF. DNA for the CDR3: TGCGCCAGCAGCCAGGGGACTAGCGGGATAGAGACCCAGTACTTC.

The table lists this clonotype with many counts. The chain has TRBV20-1 and TRBJ2-1; possible D gene TRBD2, 6 bases. Germline CDR1 reads DFQATT; CDR2 reads SNEGSKA (reference sequence). This CDR3 has 15 residues. The V and J ends lost 6 bases and 7 bases respectively, with 22 bases between them. The CDR3 region is CSALRLAWGVNEQFF. CDR3 nucleotide sequence: TGCAGTGCCCTTCGTCTAGCGTGGGGCGTGAATGAGCAGTTCTTC.

In its sample, this clonotype was seen a few times. This chain uses TRBV21-1 with TRBJ2-1; the table assigns TRBD2, which was not confirmed against the DNA. TRBV21-1 corresponds to a pseudogene. The CDR3 consists of 13 residues. The CDR3 coding sequence is TGTGCCGGGGGGTCGCGGGAGTTGGATGAGCAGTTCTTC. Protein: CAGGSRELDEQFF.

The chain carries TRBV7-3 and TRBJ2-3, with 10 bases matching TRBD1. Germline values: CDR1 SGHTA, CDR2 FQGTGA. This CDR3 is 17 amino acids long. Germline trimming cut 5 bases from V and 2 bases from J; bases unmatched to any gene: 10. CDR3 region: CASSEGQGVGTTDTQYF. The DNA of the CDR3 is TGTGCCAGCAGCGAAGGACAGGGGGTCGGTACCACAGATACGCAGTATTTT.

Notes on this clonotype: A read error is possible here, since a much larger clone lies one base away. The chain uses TRBV29-1 and TRBJ1-1; no clear D gene. CDR1 SQVTM and CDR2 ANQGSEA come from the germline V gene. V lost 3 bases to trimming and J lost 3 bases, with 11 bases between them. The CDR3 totals 13 residues. The CDR3: CSVDTRLYTEAFF. The CDR3 DNA sequence: TGCAGCGTTGACACGAGACTCTACACTGAAGCTTTCTTT. Full variable domain (missing parts from reference TRBV29-1 and TRBJ1-1): SAVISQKPSRDICQRGTSLTIQCQVDSQVTMMFWYRQQPGQSLTLIATANQGSEATYESGFVIDKFPISRPNLTFSTLTVSNMSPEDSSIYLCSVDTRLYTEAFFGQGTRLTVV.

Only a few counts were recorded for this clonotype. DNA of the CDR3: TGTGCCAGCAGTTACGTGGCGGGAGTTCGAAACGAGCAGTACTTC. Protein sequence: CASSYVAGVRNEQYF. This rearrangement joins TRBV6-2 or TRBV6-3 to TRBJ2-7; TRBD2 matches 7 bases. The V and J ends lost 2 bases and 5 bases, in that order; junction bases with no gene match: 9. The CDR3 is made up of 15 amino acids. Looked up from germline, CDR1 is MNHEY and CDR2 is SVGEGT.

The sample holds one count of this clonotype. The rearrangement uses TRBV4-3 and TRBJ2-3, with 11 bases that match TRBD2. The V and J ends lost 4 bases and 5 bases, in that order; junction bases with no gene match: 11. The CDR3 runs 17 residues. CDR1 and CDR2 (germline): LGHNA, YSLEER. CDR3 sequence: CASSPGASGRLGDTQYF. Written as DNA, the CDR3 is TGCGCCAGCAGCCCAGGTGCTAGCGGGAGGCTTGGAGATACGCAGTATTTT.

The rearrangement uses TRBV3-1 and TRBJ2-1; D not certain. The germline gives CDR1 LGHDT, CDR2 YNNKEL (reference sequence). Trimming took 10 bases from V and 4 from J, leaving 14 bases between them. The CDR3 is 13 residues long. The CDR3, as DNA: TGTGCCATACAGAGTCCGGGTTACAATGAGCAGTTCTTC. Translating gives CAIQSPGYNEQFF.

In regard to this clonotype: A much larger clone lies a single base off, so this may be a read error. The V call is TRBV20-1, the J call TRBJ2-7; a weak D match, TRBD2 (5 bases). Germline assignment: CDR1 DFQATT and CDR2 SNEGSKA (reference sequence). V was trimmed by 6 bases and J by 4 bases, leaving 19 bases between them. The CDR3 is made up of 14 amino acids. The CDR3 protein is CSAARESRYYEQYF. CDR3 sequence (DNA): TGCAGTGCGGCGAGGGAATCAAGGTATTACGAGCAGTACTTC.

Regarding this clonotype: It may be a read error: a sequence one base away is much more abundant. This chain connects TRBV30 to TRBJ2-1; the D gene is possibly TRBD2 (5 bases). The CDR3 extends over 11 amino acids. CDR1 is GTSNPN and CDR2 is SVGIG in the germline V gene (reference sequence). CDR3 region: CASRGYNDQFF. DNA of the CDR3: TGTGCCTCCCGGGGTTACAATGATCAGTTCTTC.

The V and J genes are TRBV15 and TRBJ2-5; D remains ambiguous. There are 15 residues in the CDR3. Germline V gene data show CDR1 as LNHNV and CDR2 as YYDKDF (reference sequence). V shed 0 bases and J shed 3 bases, with 11 bases lying between them. The CDR3 sequence: CATSRETLTEETQYF. Here the CDR3 DNA reads TGTGCCACCAGCAGAGAAACACTTACAGAAGAGACCCAGTACTTC.

The chain employs TRBV6-1 and TRBJ2-7; D is perhaps TRBD1 (6 bases). Germline V gene lookup returns CDR1 MNHNS and CDR2 SASEGT. V was trimmed by 7 bases and J by 1 base, leaving 14 bases between them. This CDR3 region has 14 residues. The CDR3 DNA reads TGTGCCAGCAAGCCAAGCAGGGGATCCTACGAGCAGTACTTC. It specifies CASKPSRGSYEQYF.

This clonotype was counted many times. The chain links TRBV11-3 to TRBJ2-3; D tentatively fits TRBD1 or TRBD2 (5 bases each). This CDR3 region has 14 residues. The germline CDR1 and CDR2 sequences are SGHNT and YENEEA. V lost 6 bases and J lost 6, with 16 bases in between. Here the CDR3 reads CASSEGLASDTQYF. CDR3 sequence (DNA): TGTGCCAGCAGTGAGGGGCTAGCCTCCGATACGCAGTATTTT.

This clonotype was recorded at least ten times. This chain's CDR3 is CASRYSRSYNEQFF. The CDR3 DNA follows: TGTGCCAGCAGATATAGCCGATCCTACAATGAGCAGTTCTTC. The chain uses TRBV6-5 and TRBJ2-1, with D unclear. CDR1 is MNHEY, CDR2 SVGAGI, per germline. The CDR3 has 14 residues. V was shortened by 6 bases and J by 1 base, with 10 bases between the two germline ends.

This chain links TRBV12-3 or TRBV12-4 with TRBJ2-1, with D perhaps matching TRBD2 (7 bases). The CDR3 totals 15 residues. Trimming removed 10 bases from V and 9 bases from J, with 25 bases in between. The CDR3 is CATLKGGEKTIEQFF. In nucleotides, the CDR3 is TGTGCCACCCTTAAAGGGGGGGAGAAGACAATTGAGCAGTTCTTC.

This sequence joins TRBV7-3 and TRBJ2-2, with 9 bases lining up with TRBD2. CDR1 is SGHTA, CDR2 FQGTGA, per germline. The trim removed 3 bases at V and 5 bases at J, leaving 4 bases unmatched. CDR3 length: 15 residues. CDR3 DNA: TGTGCCAGCAGCTTTGTAGCGGGAGAGACCGGGGAGCTGTTTTTT. Translating gives CASSFVAGETGELFF.

This clonotype was seen more than once but under ten times. The J gene is TRBJ2-2, the V gene TRBV4-1; 7 bases are a match to TRBD1. Germline V lookup: CDR1 MGHRA, CDR2 YSYEKL. CDR3 length: 21 residues. V trimming: 0 bases; J trimming: 0 bases; junction bases outside the gene matches: 16. This CDR3 reads CASSQDRFWSPGQSNTGELFF. The CDR3 DNA reads as TGCGCCAGCAGCCAAGATCGGTTTTGGTCCCCGGGACAGTCGAACACCGGGGAGCTGTTTTTT.

This chain uses TRBV24-1 with TRBJ1-4; 10 bases are a match to TRBD1. The ends lost 4 bases at V and 7 bases at J; junction bases unmatched: 5. Per germline, CDR1 KGHDR and CDR2 SFDVKD. The CDR3 consists of 15 residues. The CDR3 here is CATSELTGGREKLFF. Here the CDR3 DNA reads TGTGCCACCAGTGAATTGACAGGGGGCCGTGAAAAACTGTTTTTT.